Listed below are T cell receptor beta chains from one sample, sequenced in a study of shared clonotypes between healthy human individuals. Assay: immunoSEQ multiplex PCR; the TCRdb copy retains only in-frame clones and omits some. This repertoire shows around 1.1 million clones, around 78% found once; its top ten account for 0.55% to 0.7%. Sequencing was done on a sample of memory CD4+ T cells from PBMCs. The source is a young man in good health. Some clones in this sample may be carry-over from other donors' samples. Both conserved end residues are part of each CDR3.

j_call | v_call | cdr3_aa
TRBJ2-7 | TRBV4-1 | CASSQDRAISSYEQYF
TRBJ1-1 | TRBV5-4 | CASSRTEGYTEAFF
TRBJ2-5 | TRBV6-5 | CASSYWSSGLQETQYF
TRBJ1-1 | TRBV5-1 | CASSVSPTGIDTEAFF
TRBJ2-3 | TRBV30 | CAWMPSLGAGPTDTQYF
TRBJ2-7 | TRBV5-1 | CASSLDRSYEQYF
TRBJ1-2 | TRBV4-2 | CASSQVGTKGPGYTF
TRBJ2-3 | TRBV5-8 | CASSSGGWRDTQYF
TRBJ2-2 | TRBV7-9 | CASSWDFGDTGELFF
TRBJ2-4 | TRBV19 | CASSIGAGVNIQYF
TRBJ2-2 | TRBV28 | CASSSTNTGELFF